Following are 17 T cell receptor beta chains from one sample sequenced in a study of technical replicates of blood from several donors. Here immunoSEQ multiplex PCR was the method, and the copy in TCRdb shows in-frame clones only, minus some. Of 80,000 to 85,000 clones in the sample, roughly 90% are singletons; the top ten hold about 0.41%. Material: T cells isolated from PBMCs. The receptors shown here come from a human donor in good health.

This rearrangement joins TRBV5-1 to TRBJ1-2, with unresolved D. The CDR3 extends over 15 amino acids. Germline V lookup: CDR1 SGHRS, CDR2 YFSETQ. Between the trimmed V and J ends, which lost 0 bases and 8 bases, there was a span of 17 bases. The CDR3 here is CASSLGARIPQGYTF. The CDR3 DNA sequence: TGCGCCAGCAGCTTGGGGGCCAGGATCCCCCAGGGCTACACCTTC.

V gene TRBV27 combines with J gene TRBJ2-1; D not certain. Trimming shortened V by 3 bases and J by 0 bases, and 6 bases separated the two germline ends. The CDR3 covers 14 residues. Germline CDR1 is MNHEY and CDR2 is SMNVEV (reference sequence). The CDR3 sequence is CASSLESSYNEQFF. The CDR3 bases are TGTGCCAGCAGTTTGGAGAGCTCCTACAATGAGCAGTTCTTC.

The chain joins TRBV10-3 to TRBJ1-2; no reliable D call. V was clipped by 0 bases and J by 0 bases, with 8 bases between them. The germline V gene encodes CDR1 ENHRY and CDR2 SYGVKD. The CDR3 is 15 residues long. The CDR3, as DNA: TGTGCCATCAGTGAGTCCTTATCTTCTAACTATGGCTACACCTTC. Protein: CAISESLSSNYGYTF.

V and J are TRBV7-2 and TRBJ2-3, with D possibly matching TRBD1 (6 bases). Looked up from germline, CDR1 is SGHTA and CDR2 is FQGNSA. The CDR3 sequence is 16 residues long. Trimming took 3 bases from V and 3 from J, leaving 16 bases between them. This CDR3 reads CASSLERRRGTDTQYF. CDR3 in DNA: TGTGCCAGCAGCTTGGAACGGAGAAGGGGGACAGATACGCAGTATTTT. Complete variable domain (other parts from reference TRBV7-2 and TRBJ2-3): GAGVSQSPSNKVTEKGKDVELRCDPISGHTALYWYRQSLGQGLEFLIYFQGNSAPDKSGLPSDRFSAERTGGSVSTLTIQRTQQEDSAVYLCASSLERRRGTDTQYFGPGTRLTVL.

The chain joins TRBV7-2 to TRBJ2-5, with D maybe TRBD1 (6 bases). Per the germline V gene, CDR1 is SGHTA and CDR2 is FQGNSA. The CDR3 is 15 amino acids. V lost 0 bases to trimming and J lost 1 base, with 9 bases between them. The CDR3 loop is CASSLAAGAQETQYF. In nucleotides, the CDR3 is TGTGCCAGCAGCTTAGCGGCAGGGGCCCAAGAGACCCAGTACTTC. The whole variable domain, filled in from reference TRBV7-2 and TRBJ2-5, reads GAGVSQSPSNKVTEKGKDVELRCDPISGHTALYWYRQSLGQGLEFLIYFQGNSAPDKSGLPSDRFSAERTGGSVSTLTIQRTQQEDSAVYLCASSLAAGAQETQYFGPGTRLLVL.

The rearrangement joins TRBV4-3 to TRBJ2-5; the match to TRBD2 covers 12 bases. After removal of 3 bases from V and 5 bases from J, the junction contained 10 bases not matched to a gene. Germline V lookup: CDR1 LGHNA, CDR2 YSLEER. The CDR3 is made up of 17 amino acids. For the CDR3, the DNA is TGCGCCAGCAGCCATCAAACACTAGCGGGAGGAGGGGAGACCCAGTACTTC. Amino acids: CASSHQTLAGGGETQYF.

This clone was detected only once. Other DNA sequences from this sample encode an identical CDR3 as well. This rearrangement joins TRBV28 to TRBJ1-1; D is unclear. Trimming cost V 6 bases and J 0 bases, with 14 bases left between them. From germline, CDR1 is MDHEN and CDR2 SYDVKM. The CDR3 is 15 residues long. CDR3 DNA sequence: TGTGCCAGCAGCCTCGAGGGCGTAATGAACACTGAAGCTTTCTTT. Translating gives CASSLEGVMNTEAFF.

This clone appeared once. The CDR3 coding sequence is TGTGCCTGGAGTGTTAGCAGGGCTCAATCACCCCTCCACTTT. Translating gives CAWSVSRAQSPLHF. V usage is TRBV30 and J usage is TRBJ1-6, with D possibly TRBD1 on 5 matching bases. Germline CDR1 is GTSNPN and CDR2 is SVGIG (reference sequence). The CDR3 runs to 14 residues. The V end lost 0 bases, the J end lost 10 bases, and 13 bases lay between the germline ends.

This chain joins TRBV27 and TRBJ1-5; D is unresolved. V was trimmed by 2 bases and J by 1 base, leaving 6 bases between them. Looked up from germline, CDR1 is MNHEY and CDR2 is SMNVEV (reference sequence). This CDR3 is built from 14 residues. CDR3 loop: CASSLEASNQPQHF. CDR3 sequence (DNA): TGTGCCAGCAGTTTAGAGGCCAGCAATCAGCCCCAGCATTTT.

CDR3 protein: CASSQEAYYTYEQYF. As DNA, the CDR3 is TGCGCCAGCAGCCAAGAGGCTTACTATACCTACGAGCAGTACTTC. The chain joins TRBV4-1 to TRBJ2-7; the D is unclear. The CDR3 has 15 amino acids. V was clipped by 0 bases and J by 2 bases, with 11 bases between them. The V gene's germline CDR1 is MGHRA and CDR2 YSYEKL.

The chain carries TRBV12-5 and TRBJ2-1, with 10 bases lining up with TRBD2. Trimming cost V 2 bases and J 8 bases; bases outside gene matches: 9. CDR3 size: 16 residues. CDR1 and CDR2 from the germline V gene are LGHNT and FRNRAP. CDR3 sequence: CASGLFGLAGVDEQFF. In DNA, the CDR3 is TGTGCTAGTGGTTTGTTTGGGCTAGCGGGAGTCGATGAGCAGTTCTTC. The full variable domain, in which reference TRBV12-5 and TRBJ2-1 provide the parts outside the CDR3, is DARVTQTPRHKVTEMGQEVTMRCQPILGHNTVFWYRQTMMQGLELLAYFRNRAPLDDSGMPKDRFSAEMPDATLATLKIQPSEPRDSAVYFCASGLFGLAGVDEQFFGPGTRLTVL.

This chain links TRBV9 with TRBJ1-2, with D uncertain. With 2 bases removed from V and 4 bases from J, the gap between germline ends came to 12 bases. The germline V gene has CDR1 SGDLS and CDR2 YYNGEE. The CDR3 is made up of 14 amino acids. CDR3 DNA: TGTGCCAGCAGCGTCTCAGGCTTCTCCTATGGCTACACCTTC. Translated: CASSVSGFSYGYTF.

This chain links TRBV2 with TRBJ1-2, with 9 bases that match TRBD1. The CDR3 is made up of 15 amino acids. The trim removed 3 bases at V and 4 bases at J, leaving 6 bases unmatched. Germline lookup yields CDR1 SNHLY and CDR2 FYNNEI. The CDR3 is CASSEKIQGAYGYTF. In nucleotides, the CDR3 is TGTGCCAGCAGTGAGAAAATACAGGGGGCCTATGGCTACACCTTC.

The rearrangement uses TRBV7-3 and TRBJ2-7, with D perhaps TRBD2 (6 bases). Germline CDR1 and CDR2: SGHTA and FQGTGA. Trimming cost V 2 bases and J 0 bases, with 11 bases left between them. This CDR3 has 15 amino acids. CDR3 residues: CASSLLRDSSYEQYF. The CDR3 DNA reads as TGTGCCAGCAGCTTACTCCGGGACTCCTCCTACGAGCAGTACTTC.

The V call is TRBV6-6, the J call TRBJ1-5; no definite D call. The CDR3 totals 14 residues. V was shortened by 6 bases and J by 0 bases, with 9 bases between the two germline ends. Germline V gives CDR1 MNHNY, CDR2 SVGAGI (reference sequence). In nucleotides, the CDR3 is TGTGCCAGCAGCAGAGGAGATAGCAATCAGCCCCAGCATTTT. It specifies CASSRGDSNQPQHF.

The genes are TRBV10-3 and TRBJ2-3; 8 bases align to TRBD2. Trimming at V came to 5 bases and at J to 1 base, leaving 2 bases not matched to a gene. The CDR3 length is 14 residues. Looked up from germline, CDR1 is ENHRY and CDR2 is SYGVKD. The CDR3 region is CAISLLAGTDTQYF. CDR3 in DNA: TGTGCCATCAGTCTACTAGCGGGCACAGATACGCAGTATTTT.

This rearrangement joins TRBV9 to TRBJ1-2; 8 nucleotides agree with TRBD1. The CDR3 length is 14 residues. CDR1 and CDR2 (germline): SGDLS, YYNGEE. V shed 2 bases and J 8 bases; nucleotides not matched to a gene: 8. CDR3 in DNA: TGTGCCAGCAGCGTCCGGGACAGGCCCCGGGGCTACACCTTC. It encodes CASSVRDRPRGYTF.